This is a list of T cell receptor beta chains from one sample in a study of T cell responses to AZD1222 COVID-19 vaccine. TCRdb's table, derived via immunoSEQ multiplex PCR, lists solely in-frame clones and lacks some. Of approximately 150,000 clones in the sample, approximately 90% were seen once. This material consisted of peripheral blood, taken on day 0 of AZD1222 vaccination. The receptor set was obtained from an adult in good health. The CDR3 runs from the conserved cysteine through the conserved F or W. A D gene is named only where the DNA matches it firmly. Expanded clones get a size class; other rows say once, few or many, or leave the size out.

J: TRBJ2-1
V: TRBV28
D: TRBD1
size: -
DNA: TGTGCCAGCAGTTTCGCAGGGGGCGGTGAGCAGTTCTTC
CDR3: CASSFAGGGEQFF

J: TRBJ2-1
V: TRBV2
D: TRBD2
size: once
DNA: TGTGCCAGCAGTGTAGCGGGGGGGCAGTTCTTC
CDR3: CASSVAGGQFF

J: TRBJ1-1
V: TRBV24-1
D: -
size: -
DNA: TGTGCCACCAGTGCCCTGATATTGAACACTGAAGCTTTCTTT
CDR3: CATSALILNTEAFF

J: TRBJ1-1
V: TRBV25-1
D: -
size: -
DNA: TGTGCCAGCAGTGAATATGTTCCGGGGAACACTGAAGCTTTCTTT
CDR3: CASSEYVPGNTEAFF

J: TRBJ1-6
V: TRBV7-9
D: -
size: -
DNA: TGTGCCAGCAGCTTAGTGCTCGGGATGGGTTCACCCCCCCACTTT
CDR3: CASSLVLGMGSPPHF

J: TRBJ1-1
V: TRBV7-2
D: TRBD1
size: -
DNA: TGTGCCAGCAGCCCACGCTCTCCAGGGGGACGCACTGAAGCTTTCTTT
CDR3: CASSPRSPGGRTEAFF

J: TRBJ2-1
V: TRBV11-3
D: TRBD2
size: once
DNA: TGTGCCAGCCAATTACTAGCGGGAGACCTCCCCTCCTACAATGAGCAGTTCTTC
CDR3: CASQLLAGDLPSYNEQFF

J: TRBJ1-5
V: TRBV28
D: -
size: once
DNA: TGTGCCAGCAGCCCAGGGGACCAGCCCCAGCATTTT
CDR3: CASSPGDQPQHF

J: TRBJ1-2
V: TRBV5-4
D: -
size: -
DNA: TGTGCCAGCAGCCCAGAGGGACCACCTCCCTTGGATGGCTACACCTTC
CDR3: CASSPEGPPPLDGYTF

J: TRBJ2-1
V: TRBV7-3
D: TRBD2
size: -
DNA: TGTGCCAGCAGCAAGCGGGAGAGCTCCTACAATGAGCAGTTCTTC
CDR3: CASSKRESSYNEQFF

J: TRBJ2-6
V: TRBV27
D: -
size: -
DNA: TGTGCCAGCAGAGCCTACAGGTTCTCCTCTGGGGCCAACGTCCTGACTTTC
CDR3: CASRAYRFSSGANVLTF

J: TRBJ2-7
V: TRBV5-1
D: TRBD1
size: -
DNA: TGCGCCAGCAGCTTAGGCCAGGGGGTTTACGAGCAGTACTTC
CDR3: CASSLGQGVYEQYF

J: TRBJ1-5
V: TRBV30
D: -
size: -
DNA: TGTGCCTGGAGTTCGACTTGGTATCAGCCCCAGCATTTT
CDR3: CAWSSTWYQPQHF

J: TRBJ1-2
V: TRBV5-6
D: TRBD1
size: -
DNA: TGTGCCAGCAGCTCTACCGGGACAGGGTTCCTCTATGGCTACACCTTC
CDR3: CASSSTGTGFLYGYTF

J: TRBJ1-5
V: TRBV28
D: TRBD1
size: -
DNA: TGTGCCAGCAGGGAAACAGGGGGCGGTCAGCCCCAGCATTTT
CDR3: CASRETGGGQPQHF